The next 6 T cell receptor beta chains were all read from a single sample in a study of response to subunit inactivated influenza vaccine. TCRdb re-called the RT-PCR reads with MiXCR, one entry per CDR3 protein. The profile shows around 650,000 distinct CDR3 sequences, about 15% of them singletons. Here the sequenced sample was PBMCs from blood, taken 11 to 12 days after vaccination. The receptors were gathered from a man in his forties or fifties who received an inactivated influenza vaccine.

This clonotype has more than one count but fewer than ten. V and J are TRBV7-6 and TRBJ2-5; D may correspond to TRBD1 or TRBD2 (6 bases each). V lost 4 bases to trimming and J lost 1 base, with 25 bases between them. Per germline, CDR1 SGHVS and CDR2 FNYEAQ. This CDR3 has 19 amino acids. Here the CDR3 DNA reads TGTGCCAGCAGCTCACCCTGGAGGGGACACAGAGGGGGCCAAGAGACCCAGTACTTC. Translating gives CASSSPWRGHRGGQETQYF.

CDR3 sequence reads: CASSGLGQGSYEQYF. In nucleotides, the CDR3 is TGTGCCAGCAGTGGCTTGGGACAGGGATCCTACGAGCAGTACTTC. The J gene is TRBJ2-7, the V gene TRBV2; 9 bases align to TRBD1. CDR1 SNHLY and CDR2 FYNNEI come from the germline V gene. The CDR3 extends over 15 amino acids. J gave up 1 base and V 4 bases, and 5 bases lay outside the gene matches. Filled out from reference TRBV2 and TRBJ2-7, the complete variable domain reads EPEVTQTPSHQVTQMGQEVILRCVPISNHLYFYWYRQILGQKVEFLVSFYNNEISEKSEIFDDQFSVERPDGSNFTLKIRSTKLEDSAMYFCASSGLGQGSYEQYFGPGTRLTVT.

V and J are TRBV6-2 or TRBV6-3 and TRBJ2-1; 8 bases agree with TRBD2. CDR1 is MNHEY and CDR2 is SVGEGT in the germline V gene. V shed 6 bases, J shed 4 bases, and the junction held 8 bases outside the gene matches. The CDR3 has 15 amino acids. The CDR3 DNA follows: TGTGCCAGCAGCCTCCCGGGAGGGGGTTACAATGAGCAGTTCTTC. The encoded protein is CASSLPGGGYNEQFF.

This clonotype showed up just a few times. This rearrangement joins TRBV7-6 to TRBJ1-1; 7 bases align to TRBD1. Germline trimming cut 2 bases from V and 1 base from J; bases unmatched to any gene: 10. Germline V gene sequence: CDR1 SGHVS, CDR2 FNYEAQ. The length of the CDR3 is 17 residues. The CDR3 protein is CASSLRTRQGANTEAFF. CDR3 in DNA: TGTGCCAGCAGCTTACGGACCAGACAGGGCGCGAACACTGAAGCTTTCTTT.

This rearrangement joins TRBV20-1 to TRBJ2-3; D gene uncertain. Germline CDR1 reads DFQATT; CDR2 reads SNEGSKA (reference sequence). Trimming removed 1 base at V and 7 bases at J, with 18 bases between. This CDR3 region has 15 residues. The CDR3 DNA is TGCAGTGCTAGAGCCTCAACCCGTGCACAGAATACGCAGTATTTT. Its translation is CSARASTRAQNTQYF.

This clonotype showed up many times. The CDR3 spells CASSGLGTQNLSGNTIYF. The CDR3 nucleotides are TGTGCCAGCAGCGGACTGGGGACGCAGAACCTCTCTGGAAACACCATATATTTT. This chain uses TRBV11-2 with TRBJ1-3; D perhaps matches TRBD1 (5 bases). The CDR3 consists of 18 residues. Germline V gene sequence: CDR1 SGHAT, CDR2 FQNNGV. V was shortened by 5 bases and J by 0 bases, with 20 bases between the two germline ends.